One sample yielded the 25 T cell receptor beta chains listed below, sequenced in a study of blood T cell repertoires in COVID-19. Clones were sequenced by immunoSEQ multiplex PCR, and TCRdb holds only the in-frame ones, with some missing. The data contain 300,000 to 350,000 clones, around four fifths of them singletons. Sequenced input: peripheral blood. These TCRs come from a young man with active or convalescent COVID-19.

This clone appeared a single time. The genes are TRBV7-9 and TRBJ1-1, with a tentative D call TRBD1 (6 bases). The CDR3 contains 16 residues. The V gene lost 5 bases and the J gene lost 5 bases, with 21 bases spanning the gap. CDR1 and CDR2 (germline): SEHNR, FQNEAQ (reference sequence). This chain's CDR3 is CASSPGGTAVMTEAFF. CDR3 sequence (DNA): TGTGCCAGCAGCCCTGGGGGCACCGCGGTTATGACTGAAGCTTTCTTT.

The V gene is TRBV5-1, the J gene TRBJ2-1; D perhaps matches TRBD2 (5 bases). The germline V gene encodes CDR1 SGHRS and CDR2 YFSETQ. V was pared by 3 bases and J by 0 bases, with 16 bases between. The CDR3 length is 17 residues. CDR3 sequence reads: CASSWTLRRSSYNEQFF. CDR3 nucleotide sequence: TGCGCCAGCAGCTGGACCTTAAGGAGGAGCTCCTACAATGAGCAGTTCTTC.

The DNA of the CDR3 is TGTGCCACCAGTGGGGCCAGCGGGGGCCCACCGCCCTACGAGCAGTACTTC. Its protein product is CATSGASGGPPPYEQYF. The chain couples TRBV24-1 to TRBJ2-7; the match to TRBD2 covers 8 bases. The germline V gene has CDR1 KGHDR and CDR2 SFDVKD. The CDR3 sequence is 17 residues long. Germline trimming cut 5 bases from V and 2 bases from J; bases unmatched to any gene: 13.

This rearrangement joins TRBV18 to TRBJ2-2; 7 nucleotides align to TRBD1. Germline CDR1 is KGHSH and CDR2 is LQKENI. The V gene end was trimmed by 3 bases and the J gene end by 5 bases; junction bases not matched to a gene: 0. CDR3 length: 13 amino acids. CDR3 protein: CASSPTGTGELFF. CDR3 sequence (DNA): TGTGCCAGCTCACCGACAGGGACCGGGGAGCTGTTTTTT.

V and J are TRBV29-1 and TRBJ1-1; D gene uncertain. Trimming left V 8 bases short and J 3 bases short, with 19 bases between. This CDR3 spans 14 amino acids. Per the germline V gene, CDR1 is SQVTM and CDR2 is ANQGSEA. The CDR3 loop is CSISSSGRDTEAFF. In DNA form, the CDR3 reads TGCAGCATCTCGTCGTCCGGGAGGGACACTGAAGCTTTCTTT.

The chain combines TRBV12-3 or TRBV12-4 with TRBJ1-1; D remains unclear. The ends were cut back, 3 bases at V and 2 bases at J, with 7 bases in the middle. CDR3 size: 13 residues. For the CDR3, the DNA is TGTGCCAGCAGTTTCCACGGTAACACTGAAGCTTTCTTT. It specifies CASSFHGNTEAFF.

This clone was seen once. The rearrangement links TRBV7-8 to TRBJ2-7; 8 nucleotides agree with TRBD2. CDR1 is SGHVS and CDR2 is FQNEAQ in the germline V gene. The CDR3 totals 14 residues. V shed 7 bases, J shed 3 bases, and the junction held 8 bases outside the gene matches. The CDR3 region is CASIPGGGLYEQYF. CDR3 DNA: TGTGCCAGCATTCCCGGGGGGGGACTCTACGAGCAGTACTTC.

Worth noting for this clone: Within the sample, other DNA sequences also encode this same CDR3. The rearrangement links TRBV18 to TRBJ2-3; 12 bases fit TRBD2. The V segment lost 0 bases and the J segment 6 bases; nucleotides outside the gene matches: 4. Per germline, CDR1 KGHSH and CDR2 LQKENI. This CDR3 is 16 amino acids long. CDR3 loop: CASSPPGLAGGDTQYF. The CDR3 nucleotides read TGTGCCAGCTCACCACCGGGGCTAGCGGGAGGGGATACGCAGTATTTT.

The V call is TRBV5-4, the J call TRBJ2-3; possible D gene TRBD1, 6 bases. Trimming removed 1 base at V and 1 base at J, with 13 bases between. CDR3 size: 16 residues. From germline, CDR1 is SGHNT and CDR2 YYREEE (reference sequence). CDR3 sequence: CASSLQGWRGTDTQYF. The DNA for the CDR3 is TGTGCCAGCAGCTTGCAGGGGTGGCGGGGCACAGATACGCAGTATTTT.

The CDR3 DNA reads as TGTGCCAGCAGCTTAGGGGGGACCACTGAAGCTTTCTTT. It is translated as CASSLGGTTEAFF. The chain carries TRBV7-3 and TRBJ1-1; tentative D call: TRBD1 (5 bases). This CDR3 is 13 amino acids long. The V end lost 2 bases, the J end lost 4 bases, and 8 bases lay between the germline ends. Germline values: CDR1 SGHTA, CDR2 FQGTGA. Together with reference TRBV7-3 and TRBJ1-1, the CDR3 gives the full variable domain: GAGVSQTPSNKVTEKGKYVELRCDPISGHTALYWYRQSLGQGPEFLIYFQGTGAADDSGLPNDRFFAVRPEGSVSTLKIQRTERGDSAVYLCASSLGGTTEAFFGQGTRLTVV.

The V and J genes are TRBV10-3 and TRBJ2-2, with D hard to call. The CDR3 is 14 amino acids. Between the trimmed V and J ends, which lost 8 bases and 1 base, there was a span of 11 bases. Germline V CDR1 and CDR2: ENHRY, SYGVKD. CDR3 nucleotide sequence: TGTGCCATCTCAGAGACACAGAACACCGGGGAGCTGTTTTTT. Its translation is CAISETQNTGELFF.

This chain uses TRBV6-2 or TRBV6-3 with TRBJ1-5; TRBD1 might be the D (6 bases). CDR1 and CDR2 (germline): MNHEY, SVGEGT. The CDR3 extends over 14 amino acids. V was trimmed by 6 bases and J by 9 bases, leaving 18 bases between them. The CDR3 reads CASSLRDKGLPQHF. The CDR3 DNA sequence: TGTGCCAGCAGCCTCCGGGACAAGGGGCTGCCCCAGCATTTT.

The rearrangement joins TRBV6-6 to TRBJ1-4, with TRBD1 matching over 7 bases. The ends lost 5 bases at V and 0 bases at J; junction bases unmatched: 12. Per the germline V gene, CDR1 is MNHNY and CDR2 is SVGAGI (reference sequence). The CDR3 has 18 amino acids. CDR3 coding DNA: TGTGCCAGCAGTCAGCGGACAGGTTTTCATGCAACTAATGAAAAACTGTTTTTT. Its translation is CASSQRTGFHATNEKLFF.

The V and J genes are TRBV11-3 and TRBJ1-4; D gene unclear. The CDR3 length is 15 residues. CDR1 and CDR2 from the germline V gene are SGHNT and YENEEA. The V gene lost 7 bases and the J gene lost 8 bases, with 20 bases spanning the gap. The CDR3 DNA follows: TGTGCCAGCACCCTCCGGGGAAGTAGGTCAGAAAAACTGTTTTTT. Translated, it gives CASTLRGSRSEKLFF.

Here the CDR3 reads CASKPGTSGNYNEQFF. The DNA of the CDR3 is TGTGCCAGCAAACCGGGTACTAGCGGAAACTACAATGAGCAGTTCTTC. This chain connects TRBV2 to TRBJ2-1; 8 nucleotides align to TRBD2. V gave up 7 bases and J gave up 3 bases; unmatched junction bases: 11. In germline, CDR1 is SNHLY, CDR2 FYNNEI. CDR3 length equals 16 residues. Based on the CDR3 plus reference TRBV2 and TRBJ2-1, the full variable domain is EPEVTQTPSHQVTQMGQEVILRCVPISNHLYFYWYRQILGQKVEFLVSFYNNEISEKSEIFDDQFSVERPDGSNFTLKIRSTKLEDSAMYFCASKPGTSGNYNEQFFGPGTRLTVL.

The chain recombines TRBV5-1 with TRBJ1-3; D is unresolved. In germline, CDR1 is SGHRS, CDR2 YFSETQ. This CDR3 spans 16 amino acids. Trimming shortened V by 2 bases and J by 0 bases, and 12 bases separated the two germline ends. As DNA, the CDR3 is TGCGCCAGCAGCTTCACATCAGGCACCTCTGGAAACACCATATATTTT. As protein: CASSFTSGTSGNTIYF.

The chain has TRBV25-1 and TRBJ2-2; possibly TRBD1 for D (6 bases). The CDR3 runs to 12 residues. The germline V gene encodes CDR1 MGHDK and CDR2 SYGVNS. Trimming left V 7 bases short and J 6 bases short, with 9 bases between. This CDR3 reads CASNRVAGELFF. The DNA for the CDR3 is TGTGCCAGCAACAGGGTTGCCGGGGAGCTGTTTTTT. Combining the CDR3 with reference TRBV25-1 and TRBJ2-2 gives the whole variable domain EADIYQTPRYLVIGTGKKITLECSQTMGHDKMYWYQQDPGMELHLIHYSYGVNSTEKGDLSSESTVSRIRTEHFPLTLESARPSHTSQYLCASNRVAGELFFGEGSRLTVL.

This rearrangement joins TRBV7-3 to TRBJ2-7, with 14 nucleotides matching TRBD2. This CDR3 spans 14 amino acids. The J segment lost 6 bases and the V segment lost 4 bases, leaving 2 bases of the junction unmatched. Germline CDR1 reads SGHTA; CDR2 reads FQGTGA. The CDR3 bases are TGTGCCAGCAGCTCGGGGACTAGCGGGAGCGAGCAGTACTTC. It is translated as CASSSGTSGSEQYF.

This chain connects TRBV4-1 to TRBJ1-2, with a weak D call TRBD1 (5 bases). Germline-derived CDR1 and CDR2 are MGHRA and YSYEKL. CDR3 length: 15 residues. Trimming shortened V by 5 bases and J by 2 bases, and 15 bases separated the two germline ends. The CDR3 nucleotides read TGCGCCAGCAGCTACCCGGGCAGGGTCAACTATGGCTACACCTTC. Protein product: CASSYPGRVNYGYTF.

This clone has a single count. The V call is TRBV6-2 or TRBV6-3, the J call TRBJ2-7; 11 bases fit TRBD2. The CDR3 totals 14 residues. V shed 6 bases, J shed 2 bases, and the junction held 3 bases outside the gene matches. The germline CDR1 and CDR2 sequences are MNHEY and SVGEGT. The CDR3 is CASSGTSGPYEQYF. The CDR3 nucleotides are TGTGCCAGCAGCGGGACTAGCGGACCCTACGAGCAGTACTTC.

This clone was recorded once. This chain joins TRBV5-6 and TRBJ1-2; weak D call: TRBD1 (6 bases). Per germline, CDR1 SGHDT and CDR2 YYEEEE. The CDR3 has 12 residues. V gave up 4 bases and J gave up 9 bases, with 13 bases separating them. The CDR3 spells CASSVLQGSYTF. The CDR3 bases are TGTGCCAGCAGCGTACTACAGGGTAGCTACACCTTC.

The chain uses TRBV7-9 and TRBJ1-2; D perhaps matches TRBD1 (6 bases). This CDR3 spans 13 amino acids. Looked up from germline, CDR1 is SEHNR and CDR2 is FQNEAQ (reference sequence). Deletions cut 5 bases from V and 4 bases from J, with 11 bases between. The CDR3 nucleotides read TGTGCCAGCAGCCCTACAGGGTCCTATGGCTACACCTTC. This gives the protein CASSPTGSYGYTF. Variable domain in full (rest from reference TRBV7-9 and TRBJ1-2): DTGVSQNPRHKITKRGQNVTFRCDPISEHNRLYWYRQTLGQGPEFLTYFQNEAQLEKSRLLSDRFSAERPKGSFSTLEIQRTEQGDSAMYLCASSPTGSYGYTFGSGTRLTVV.

CDR3 region: CASSLVPGNSPLHF. The DNA of the CDR3 is TGTGCCAGCAGCTTAGTTCCGGGTAATTCACCCCTCCACTTT. The chain employs TRBV11-2 and TRBJ1-6; no clear D gene. V lost 1 base, J lost 6 bases, and 7 bases lay in between. Germline-derived CDR1 and CDR2 are SGHAT and FQNNGV. This CDR3 has 14 residues.

The V call is TRBV5-4, the J call TRBJ2-5; TRBD2 aligns across 7 bases. The J segment lost 5 bases and the V segment lost 2 bases, leaving 12 bases of the junction unmatched. The germline V gene has CDR1 SGHNT and CDR2 YYREEE (reference sequence). The CDR3 is 16 amino acids. The CDR3 region is CASSLEPGRAGETQYF. For the CDR3, the DNA is TGTGCCAGCAGCTTAGAGCCGGGGAGGGCAGGGGAGACCCAGTACTTC. The full variable domain, in which reference TRBV5-4 and TRBJ2-5 provide the parts outside the CDR3, is ETGVTQSPTHLIKTRGQQVTLRCSSQSGHNTVSWYQQALGQGPQFIFQYYREEENGRGNFPPRFSGLQFPNYSSELNVNALELDDSALYLCASSLEPGRAGETQYFGPGTRLLVL.

The chain is built from TRBV27 and TRBJ2-5, with D perhaps matching TRBD2 (6 bases). The CDR3 sequence is 13 residues long. The V end lost 4 bases, the J end lost 7 bases, and 13 bases lay between the germline ends. The germline V gene encodes CDR1 MNHEY and CDR2 SMNVEV (reference sequence). The CDR3 is CASSSAGPGTQYF. The CDR3 DNA reads TGTGCCAGCAGTTCAGCGGGCCCAGGGACCCAGTACTTC.